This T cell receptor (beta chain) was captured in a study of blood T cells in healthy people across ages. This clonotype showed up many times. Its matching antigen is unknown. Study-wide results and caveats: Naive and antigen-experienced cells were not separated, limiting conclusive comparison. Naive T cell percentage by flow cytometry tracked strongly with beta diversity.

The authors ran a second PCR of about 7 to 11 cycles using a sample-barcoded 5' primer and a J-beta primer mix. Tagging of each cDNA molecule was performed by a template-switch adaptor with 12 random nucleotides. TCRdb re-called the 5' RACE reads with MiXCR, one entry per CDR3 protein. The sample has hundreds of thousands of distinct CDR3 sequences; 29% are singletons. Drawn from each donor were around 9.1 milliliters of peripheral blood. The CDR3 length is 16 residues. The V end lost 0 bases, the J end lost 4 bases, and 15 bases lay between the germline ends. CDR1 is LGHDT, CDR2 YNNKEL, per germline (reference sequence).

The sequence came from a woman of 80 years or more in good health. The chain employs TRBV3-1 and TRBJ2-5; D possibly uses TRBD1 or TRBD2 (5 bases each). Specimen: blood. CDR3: CASSQERPRGRETQYF. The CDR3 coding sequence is TGTGCCAGCAGCCAAGAGAGGCCTAGGGGACGAGAGACCCAGTACTTC.